Described below is a single TCR beta chain sequence and its context. This clone's antigen is unknown. Per-base quality was not reported, and no clone a single base away is much larger than it. The data derive from a study of cytotoxic CD8 clonotypes in ibrutinib-treated CLL (dated by TCRdb to about 2021). Looking at the study overall: In this cohort, 15 patients were treatment-naive and roughly ten were relapsed/refractory, while around 18 had unmutated IGHV. Of the 86 people in the trial, approximately 26 had longitudinal samples available. Patients were still on ibrutinib when every remission and progressive disease sample was collected. Cryopreserved peripheral blood mononuclear cells were obtained prior to treatment, at the time of response, and at either disease progression or sustained remission. Responses were partial in some 24 patients and complete in 2; after median around 72 months follow-up, roughly 15 stayed in remission and some twelve progressed. The response samples were drawn at a median of roughly eleven months into treatment, with a range of about 6 to 40 months. An average of around 260,000 productive templates and roughly 94,000 productive rearrangements was obtained per sample.

On a MiSeq, deep resolution sequencing aimed for a depth between 1 in 1 million and 1 in 200,000 T cells, with each clonotype covered approximately 9.2x on average. The immunoSEQ hsTCRB Kit was used to generate the TCR beta libraries. In the source study's methods: Data were analyzed with ImmunoSEQ Data Assistant and ImmunoSEQ Analyzer, with V, D and J genes assigned per IMGT definitions. Clonality, which ranges from 0 to 1, was calculated by subtracting the normalized Shannon entropy of productive rearrangement frequencies from one. Only overrepresented clonotypes making up at least 0.05% of the repertoire of each patient were included in the public clonotype analysis. More than ten repertoires from age-matched healthy donors, obtained from immuneACCESS, served as clonality controls. As stored in TCRdb, this immuneACCESS dataset retains in-frame rearrangements with V and J assigned. A fraction of the clones does not appear; measured against another copy, unresolved V genes explain less than half of the discrepancy, and the remainder lacks a known reason. From that table come the V and J calls and clone size; the DNA was used to work out D and trimming. This sample gives over 200,000 clones in total; over 65% of them show up just once. In total, the top ten clones hold 5.9% of the sample.

Trimming costs V 6 bases and J 2 bases, and their ends lie 15 bases apart. The CDR3 covers 14 residues, taking in both the cysteine and the phenylalanine. Left in the record is the CDR3 DNA by itself, 42 bases read in frame from the first base. Looking up the germline V gene (reference sequence) yields CDR1 SGHNT and CDR2 YYREEE. This specimen's time point label, per the study, means: about eleven months on ibrutinib. Roughly 1.8 micrograms of genomic DNA were extracted from cryopreserved PBMCs for TCR beta library preparation. Longitudinal blood samples from CLL patients receiving ibrutinib monotherapy were subjected to high-throughput TCR beta sequencing. Patients were enrolled in a phase 2 open-label single-center ibrutinib monotherapy trial. Overall study results and their limits: Baseline clonality was found to be higher than that of age-matched healthy donors and was strongly correlated with circulating CD8+ T-cell counts. Sampling times were not matched between patients in sustained remission and patients whose disease was progressing, and lymph node repertoires were not examined. At ibrutinib response clonality went up, during sustained remission it held steady, and at progression it dropped back toward baseline. Public clonotypes were rare and either shrank or stayed stable during treatment, and the rise in clonality at ibrutinib response reflected expansion of private clonotypes.

Material: PBMCs, obtained after 12 months of ibrutinib treatment. The sequence was obtained from a human donor with chronic lymphocytic leukemia. The sequence joins TRBV5-4 to TRBJ2-7, with a weak D call of TRBD1 (6 bases match). The CDR3 loop reads CASTIRGPPYEQYF. DNA sequence: TGTGCCAGCACCATCAGGGGTCCCCCCTACGAGCAGTACTTC.